These 7 T cell receptor beta chains originate from one sample sequenced in a study of cytomegalovirus exposure and HLA in healthy donors listed by TCRdb under 2017. The method was the immunoSEQ multiplex PCR assay. TCRdb re-hosts the immuneACCESS table, in-frame sequences only. Its copies lack some clones; in the studies checked, an unresolved V gene accounts for under half of them, and the cause for the rest is not known. The sample table holds fewer than 200,000 clones, of which around nine tenths were seen once. Less than 9.5% of the sample belongs to the ten largest clones. Material: PBMCs. The receptors derive from a man younger than 45 in good health and CMV-seropositive.

The J gene is TRBJ2-3, the V gene TRBV6-6; D might be TRBD1 (6 bases). The ends were cut back, 2 bases at V and 9 bases at J, with 9 bases in the middle. This CDR3 spans 12 amino acids. Germline V gene data show CDR1 as MNHNY and CDR2 as SVGAGI (reference sequence). The CDR3 sequence: CASSYGGETQYF. The CDR3 DNA sequence: TGTGCCAGCAGTTACGGGGGCGAAACGCAGTATTTT.

The chain joins TRBV27 to TRBJ2-7; D not resolved. This CDR3 is 14 amino acids long. The V end was cut by 2 bases, the J end by 1 base, with 9 bases between. The germline gives CDR1 MNHEY, CDR2 SMNVEV (reference sequence). The CDR3 loop is CASSLKVPSYEQYF. The CDR3 DNA follows: TGTGCCAGCAGTTTAAAAGTACCGTCCTACGAGCAGTACTTC.

This chain joins TRBV2 and TRBJ1-1; no firm D call. Trimming left V 3 bases short and J 1 base short, with 3 bases between. The germline gives CDR1 SNHLY, CDR2 FYNNEI. This CDR3 spans 12 amino acids. In DNA form, the CDR3 reads TGTGCCAGCAGTGATGCGAACACTGAAGCTTTCTTT. Translated, it gives CASSDANTEAFF.

The gene calls are TRBV25-1 and TRBJ2-5, with 10 bases identical to TRBD2. Per the germline V gene, CDR1 is MGHDK and CDR2 is SYGVNS. J lost 4 bases, V lost 8 bases, and 1 base had no gene match. This CDR3 is built from 12 residues. The CDR3 protein is CASWTSGETQYF. The CDR3 DNA is TGTGCCAGCTGGACTAGCGGAGAGACCCAGTACTTC.

The chain uses TRBV27 and TRBJ1-4; 7 bases fit TRBD1. Trimming took 7 bases from V and 7 from J; bases not matched to a gene: 12. Germline lookup yields CDR1 MNHEY and CDR2 SMNVEV (reference sequence). The CDR3 extends over 15 amino acids. CDR3 in DNA: TGTGCCAGCACCAAGAGAGGGGGCGGGGGTGAAAAACTGTTTTTT. Translation: CASTKRGGGGEKLFF.

The rearrangement links TRBV2 to TRBJ2-3; D unclear. V was cut by 4 bases and J by 0 bases, with 11 bases left in between. This CDR3 is 15 amino acids long. Germline-derived CDR1 and CDR2 are SNHLY and FYNNEI. CDR3 sequence reads: CASSVETLSTDTQYF. The CDR3 DNA reads TGTGCCAGCAGTGTGGAGACACTTAGCACAGATACGCAGTATTTT.

This clone occurred a few times. The chain couples TRBV6-5 to TRBJ2-7; D is unresolved. Germline CDR1 and CDR2: MNHEY and SVGAGI. This CDR3 region has 13 residues. Trimming stripped 0 bases from V and 7 bases from J, with 10 bases between. The CDR3 loop is CASSYSSVGEQYF. DNA of the CDR3: TGTGCCAGCAGTTACTCTTCAGTGGGGGAGCAGTACTTC.